This T cell receptor (beta chain) was recovered during a study of T cells after yellow fever vaccination. Study background: SMART-Seq v4 Ultra Low Input prepared the low-cell-number fractions.

Overall study findings and caveats: Although the secondary response was weaker, it peaked faster, at day 5 versus 15. It was a small share of clonotypes that appeared in both CD4 and CD8 compartments.

This CDR3 is built from 11 residues. V lost 7 bases and J lost 6, with 9 bases in between. CDR1 is KGHSH and CDR2 is LQKENI in the germline V gene. Production of TCR cDNA was by 5'RACE template switching, which also added a universal primer site and UMIs. One entry per CDR3 protein results from TCRdb running MiXCR on the 5' RACE reads. The data hold just under 600,000 distinct CDR3 sequences, with less than 15% observed a single time. A few counts support this clonotype. Its antigen is unidentified. This clonotype was obtained from a man aged 25 to 40 who received the YFV17D yellow fever vaccine. This sample comprised PBMCs, obtained on the day of the yellow fever booster vaccination. V and J are TRBV18 and TRBJ1-2; no definite D call. The CDR3 is CASFNRDGYTF. The CDR3 DNA is TGTGCCAGCTTTAATCGTGATGGCTACACCTTC.